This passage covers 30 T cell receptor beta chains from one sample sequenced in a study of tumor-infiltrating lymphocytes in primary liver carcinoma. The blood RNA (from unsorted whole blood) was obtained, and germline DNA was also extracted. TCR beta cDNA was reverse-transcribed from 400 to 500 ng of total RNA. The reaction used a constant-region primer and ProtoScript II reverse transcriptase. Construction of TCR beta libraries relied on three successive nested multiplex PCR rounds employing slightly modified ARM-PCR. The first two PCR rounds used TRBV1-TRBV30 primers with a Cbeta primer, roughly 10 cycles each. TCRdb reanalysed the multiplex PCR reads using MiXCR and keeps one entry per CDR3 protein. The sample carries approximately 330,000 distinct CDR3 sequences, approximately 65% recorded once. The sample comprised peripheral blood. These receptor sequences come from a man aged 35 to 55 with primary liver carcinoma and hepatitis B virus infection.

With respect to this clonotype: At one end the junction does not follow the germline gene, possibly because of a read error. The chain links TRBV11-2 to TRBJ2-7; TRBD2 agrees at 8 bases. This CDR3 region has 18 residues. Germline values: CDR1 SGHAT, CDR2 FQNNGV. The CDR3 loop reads CASSLDLPLTSVVYEQYF. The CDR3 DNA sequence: TGTGCCAGCAGCTTAGATCTACCCCTGACTAGCGTGGTATACGAGCAGTATTTC.

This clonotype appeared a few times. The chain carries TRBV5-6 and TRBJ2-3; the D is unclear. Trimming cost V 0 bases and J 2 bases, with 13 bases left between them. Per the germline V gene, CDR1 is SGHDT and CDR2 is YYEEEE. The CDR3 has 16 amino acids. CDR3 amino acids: CASSLAFSGITDTQYF. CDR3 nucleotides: TGTGCCAGCAGCTTGGCCTTCTCAGGAATCACAGATACGCAGTATTTT.

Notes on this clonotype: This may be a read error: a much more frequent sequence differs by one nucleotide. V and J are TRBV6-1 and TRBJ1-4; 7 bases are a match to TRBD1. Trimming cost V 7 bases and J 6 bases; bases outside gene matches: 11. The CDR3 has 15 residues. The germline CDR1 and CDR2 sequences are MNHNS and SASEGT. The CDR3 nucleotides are TGTGCCAGCACTCCTATGACAGGGAAGGATGAAAAACTGTTTTTT. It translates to CASTPMTGKDEKLFF.

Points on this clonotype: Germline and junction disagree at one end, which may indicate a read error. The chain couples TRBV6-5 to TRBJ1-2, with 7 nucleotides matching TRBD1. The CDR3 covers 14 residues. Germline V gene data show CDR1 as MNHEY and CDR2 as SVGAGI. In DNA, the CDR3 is TGTGTCAGCAGTTATCAAGCAGGGGGATACGGATACACATTC. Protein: CVSSYQAGGYGYTF.

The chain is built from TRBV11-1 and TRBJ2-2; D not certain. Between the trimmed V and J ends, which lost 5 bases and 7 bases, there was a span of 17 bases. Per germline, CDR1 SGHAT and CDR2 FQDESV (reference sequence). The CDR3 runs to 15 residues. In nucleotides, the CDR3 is TGTGCCAGCAGCCCGGGTGGCGGAATTATCGGGGAGCTGTTTTTT. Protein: CASSPGGGIIGELFF.

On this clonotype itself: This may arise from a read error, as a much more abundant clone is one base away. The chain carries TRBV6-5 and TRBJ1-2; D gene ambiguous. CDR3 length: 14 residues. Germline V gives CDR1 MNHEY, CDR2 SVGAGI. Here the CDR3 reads CASSLTRDNYCYTF. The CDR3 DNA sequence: TGTGCCAGCAGCCTGACAAGGGATAACTATTGCTACACCTTC.

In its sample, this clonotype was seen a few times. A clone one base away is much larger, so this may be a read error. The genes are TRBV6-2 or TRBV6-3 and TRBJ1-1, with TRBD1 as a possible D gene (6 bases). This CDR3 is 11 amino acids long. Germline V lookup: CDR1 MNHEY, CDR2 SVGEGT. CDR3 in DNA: TGTGTCAGCAGTTACGGACAGCGAGCTTTCTTT. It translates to CVSSYGQRAFF.

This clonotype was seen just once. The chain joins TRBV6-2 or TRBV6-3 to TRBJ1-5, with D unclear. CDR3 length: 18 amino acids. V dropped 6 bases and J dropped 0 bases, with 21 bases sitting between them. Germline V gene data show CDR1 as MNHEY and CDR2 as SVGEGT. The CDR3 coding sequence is TGTGCCAGCAGCCTCGGGAAGGTGGCATCCTATAGCAATCAGCCCCAGCATTTT. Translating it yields CASSLGKVASYSNQPQHF.

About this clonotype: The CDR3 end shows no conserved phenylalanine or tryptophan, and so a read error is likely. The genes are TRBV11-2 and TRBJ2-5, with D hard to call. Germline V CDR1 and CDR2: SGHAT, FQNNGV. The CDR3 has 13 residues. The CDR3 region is CASSLALEEIQYL. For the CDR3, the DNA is TGTGCCAGCAGCTTAGCCCTTGAAGAGATCCAGTACTTA.

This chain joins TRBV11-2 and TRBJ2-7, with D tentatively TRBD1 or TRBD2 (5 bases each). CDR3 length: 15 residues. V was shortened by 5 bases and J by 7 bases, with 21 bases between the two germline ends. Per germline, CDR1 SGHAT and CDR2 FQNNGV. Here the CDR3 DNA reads TGTGCCAGCAGCATGATCGGGACCCGGTACTATGAGCAGTACTTC. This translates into CASSMIGTRYYEQYF. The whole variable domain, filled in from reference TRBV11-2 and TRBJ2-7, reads EAGVAQSPRYKIIEKRQSVAFWCNPISGHATLYWYQQILGQGPKLLIQFQNNGVVDDSQLPKDRFSAERLKGVDSTLKIQPAKLEDSAVYLCASSMIGTRYYEQYFGPGTRLTVT.

CDR3 amino acids: CASSYLQATSTEAFF. The CDR3, as DNA: TGTGCCAGCAGTTACCTACAGGCCACGAGCACAGAAGCTTTCTTT. The chain is built from TRBV6-6 and TRBJ1-1, with D possibly being TRBD1 (5 bases). The CDR3 has 15 amino acids. V lost 2 bases and J 8 bases, leaving 18 bases between the germline ends. In germline, CDR1 is MNHNY, CDR2 SVGAGI (reference sequence).

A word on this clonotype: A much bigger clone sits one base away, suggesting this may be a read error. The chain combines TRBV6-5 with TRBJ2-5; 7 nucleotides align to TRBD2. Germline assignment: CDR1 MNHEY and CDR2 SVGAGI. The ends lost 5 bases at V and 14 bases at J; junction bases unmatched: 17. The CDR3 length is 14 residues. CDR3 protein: CASSPGTTHYEHYF. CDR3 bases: TGTGCCAGCAGTCCCGGGACTACCCACTACGAGCATTACTTC.

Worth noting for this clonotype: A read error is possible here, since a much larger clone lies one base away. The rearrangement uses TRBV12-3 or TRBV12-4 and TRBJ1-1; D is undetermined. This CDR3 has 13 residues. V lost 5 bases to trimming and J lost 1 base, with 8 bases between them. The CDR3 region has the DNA TGTGCCAGCAGTGCCTTCGGGAACACTGAAGCTTTCTTT. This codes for CASSAFGNTEAFF.

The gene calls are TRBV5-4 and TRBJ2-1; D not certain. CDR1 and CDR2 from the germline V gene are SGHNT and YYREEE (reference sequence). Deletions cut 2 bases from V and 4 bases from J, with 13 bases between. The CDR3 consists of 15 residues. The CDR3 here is CASSFMGQTYNEQFF. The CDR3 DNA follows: TGTGCCAGCAGCTTCATGGGCCAGACTTACAATGAGCAGTTCTTC.

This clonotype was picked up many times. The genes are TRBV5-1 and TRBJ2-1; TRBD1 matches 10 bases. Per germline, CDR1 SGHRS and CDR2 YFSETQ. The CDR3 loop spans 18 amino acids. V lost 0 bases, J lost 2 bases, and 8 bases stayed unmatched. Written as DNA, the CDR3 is TGCGCCAGCAGCTTGGCCTCCGCCGGACAGGGGGCCTACAATGAGCAGTTCTTC. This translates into CASSLASAGQGAYNEQFF.

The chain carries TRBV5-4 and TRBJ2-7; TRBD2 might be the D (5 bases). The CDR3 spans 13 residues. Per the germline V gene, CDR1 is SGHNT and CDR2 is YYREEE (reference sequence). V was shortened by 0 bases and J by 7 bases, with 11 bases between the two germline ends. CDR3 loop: CASSLGFGEEQYF. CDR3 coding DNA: TGTGCCAGCAGCTTGGGGTTCGGGGAGGAGCAGTACTTC.

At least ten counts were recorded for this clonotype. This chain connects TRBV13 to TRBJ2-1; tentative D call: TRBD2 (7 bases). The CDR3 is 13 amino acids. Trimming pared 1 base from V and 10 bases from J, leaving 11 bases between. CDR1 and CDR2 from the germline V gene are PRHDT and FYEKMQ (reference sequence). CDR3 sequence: CASSLDRGAEQFF. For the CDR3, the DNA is TGTGCCAGCAGCTTAGATCGGGGGGCGGAGCAGTTCTTC.

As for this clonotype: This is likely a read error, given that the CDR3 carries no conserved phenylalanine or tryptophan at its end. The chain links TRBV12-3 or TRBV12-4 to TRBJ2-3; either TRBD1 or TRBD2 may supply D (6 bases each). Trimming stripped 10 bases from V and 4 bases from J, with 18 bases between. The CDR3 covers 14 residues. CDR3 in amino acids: CANRRDTRADTQYL. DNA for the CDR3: TGTGCCAACAGGAGGGACACCCGGGCAGATACGCAGTATCTT.

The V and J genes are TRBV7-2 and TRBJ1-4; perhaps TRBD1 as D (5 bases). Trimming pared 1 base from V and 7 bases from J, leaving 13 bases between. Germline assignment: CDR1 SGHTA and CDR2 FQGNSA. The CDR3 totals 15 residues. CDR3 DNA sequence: TGTGCCAGCAGCTTAGTTGCAGGGTACGGTGAAAAACTGTTTTTT. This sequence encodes CASSLVAGYGEKLFF. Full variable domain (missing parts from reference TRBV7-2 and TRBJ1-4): GAGVSQSPSNKVTEKGKDVELRCDPISGHTALYWYRQSLGQGLEFLIYFQGNSAPDKSGLPSDRFSAERTGGSVSTLTIQRTQQEDSAVYLCASSLVAGYGEKLFFGSGTQLSVL.

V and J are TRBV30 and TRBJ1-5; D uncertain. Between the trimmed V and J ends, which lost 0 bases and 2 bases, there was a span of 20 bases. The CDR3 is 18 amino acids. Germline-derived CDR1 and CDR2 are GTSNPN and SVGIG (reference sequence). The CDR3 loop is CAWSVWSPSEGGNQPQHF. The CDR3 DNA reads TGTGCCTGGAGTGTATGGTCTCCGTCCGAGGGTGGCAATCAGCCCCAGCATTTT.

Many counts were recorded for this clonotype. For the CDR3, the DNA is TGTGCCAGCAGTTACGCCCGCCATGCGGCAGATACGCAGTATTTT. This translates into CASSYARHAADTQYF. This chain links TRBV6-5 with TRBJ2-3; unclear D gene. The V gene's germline CDR1 is MNHEY and CDR2 SVGAGI. The germline V and J ends were trimmed by 2 bases and 4 bases, with 13 bases remaining between them. CDR3 length equals 15 residues.

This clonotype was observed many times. The CDR3 nucleotides read TGTGCCAGCAGCACCGGGACAGGGGGGGAGACCCAGTACTTC. Translation gives CASSTGTGGETQYF. The rearrangement joins TRBV5-6 to TRBJ2-5; 11 nucleotides align to TRBD1. The CDR3 contains 14 residues. V shed 4 bases, J shed 5 bases, and the junction held 4 bases outside the gene matches. The germline CDR1 and CDR2 sequences are SGHDT and YYEEEE.

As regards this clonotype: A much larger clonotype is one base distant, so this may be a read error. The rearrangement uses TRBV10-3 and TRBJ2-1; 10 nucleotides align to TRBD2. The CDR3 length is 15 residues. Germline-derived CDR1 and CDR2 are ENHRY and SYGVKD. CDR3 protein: CATSGLAGEHNEQFF. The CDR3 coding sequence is TGTGCCACCAGTGGCCTAGCGGGAGAACATAATGAGCAGTTCTTC.

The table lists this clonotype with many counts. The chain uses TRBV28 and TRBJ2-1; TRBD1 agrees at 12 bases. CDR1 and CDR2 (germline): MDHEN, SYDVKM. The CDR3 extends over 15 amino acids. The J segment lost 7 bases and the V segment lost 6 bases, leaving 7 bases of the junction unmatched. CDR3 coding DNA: TGTGCCAGCAGCATCGGGGGACAGGGGGCGAATGAGCAGTTCTTC. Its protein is CASSIGGQGANEQFF.

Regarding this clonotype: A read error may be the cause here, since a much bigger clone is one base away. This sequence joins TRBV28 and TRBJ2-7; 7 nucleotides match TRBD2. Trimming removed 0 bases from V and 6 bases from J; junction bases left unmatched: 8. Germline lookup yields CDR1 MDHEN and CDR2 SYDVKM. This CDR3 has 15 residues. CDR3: CASSLWRLADCEQYF. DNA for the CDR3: TGTGCCAGCAGTTTATGGCGGCTAGCGGACTGCGAGCAGTACTTC.

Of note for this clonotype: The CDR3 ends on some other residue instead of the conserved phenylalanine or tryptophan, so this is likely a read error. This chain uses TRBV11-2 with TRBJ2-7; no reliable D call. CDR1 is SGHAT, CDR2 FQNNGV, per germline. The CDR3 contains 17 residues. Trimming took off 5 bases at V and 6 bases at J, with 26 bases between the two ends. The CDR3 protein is CASSPSLQGLPSGEQYS. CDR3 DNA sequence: TGTGCCAGCAGCCCCTCACTTCAAGGATTACCTTCGGGCGAGCAGTACTCC.

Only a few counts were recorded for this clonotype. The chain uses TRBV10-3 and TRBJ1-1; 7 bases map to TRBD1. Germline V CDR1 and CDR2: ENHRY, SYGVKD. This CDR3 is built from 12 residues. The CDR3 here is CATGQSNTEAFF. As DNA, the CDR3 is TGTGCTACGGGACAGTCGAACACTGAAGCTTTCTTT.

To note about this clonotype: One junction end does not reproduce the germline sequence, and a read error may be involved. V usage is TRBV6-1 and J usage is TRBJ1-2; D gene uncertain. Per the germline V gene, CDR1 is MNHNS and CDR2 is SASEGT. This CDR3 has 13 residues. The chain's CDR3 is CVCSEARVSGYSF. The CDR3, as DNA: TGTGTCTGCAGTGAAGCAAGGGTGTCCGGCTATAGCTTC.

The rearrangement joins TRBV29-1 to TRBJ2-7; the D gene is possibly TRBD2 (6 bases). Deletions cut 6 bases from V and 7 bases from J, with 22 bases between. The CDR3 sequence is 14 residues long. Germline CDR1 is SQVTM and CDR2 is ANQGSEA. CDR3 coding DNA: TGCAGCGTCGAGGTAGCAGTGGGAGGTGGTGAGCAGTACTTC. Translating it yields CSVEVAVGGGEQYF.

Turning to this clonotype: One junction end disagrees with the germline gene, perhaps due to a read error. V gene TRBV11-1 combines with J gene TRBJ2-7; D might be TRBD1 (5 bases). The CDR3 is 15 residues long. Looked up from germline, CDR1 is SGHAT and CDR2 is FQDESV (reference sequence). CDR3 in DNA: TGTGCCAGCAGTTTAGGAAAGACAGATCTGGACGAGCAGTATTTC. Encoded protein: CASSLGKTDLDEQYF.